This T cell receptor (beta chain) was found in a study of OX40 agonist ivuxolimab in advanced cancers. About the study: An agonistic anti-OX40 (CD134) antibody, ivuxolimab, was used to treat the patients.

Germline values: CDR1 SGHKS, CDR2 YYEKEE (reference sequence). This CDR3 has 13 amino acids. Deletions cut 0 bases from V and 0 bases from J, with 2 bases between. The method was immunoSEQ multiplex PCR; TCRdb's version includes in-frame clones alone and lacks a portion of them. The sample includes about 18,000 clones, around 78% of them seen just once. If patients had autoimmune disease history or systemic immunosuppression, they were excluded. This clone has more than one count but fewer than ten. The rearrangement joins TRBV5-5 to TRBJ2-3; D is unresolved. The starting material was CD4+ or CD8+ T cells sorted from blood, obtained in a trial of the OX40 agonist ivuxolimab. This sequence was found in an adult with an advanced solid tumor such as melanoma, head and neck, liver or kidney cancer. In DNA, the CDR3 is TGTGCCAGCAGCTTGGGTAGCACAGATACGCAGTATTTT. This encodes CASSLGSTDTQYF.